What follows is one T cell receptor (beta chain) and its context. What it binds is unknown. V lost 5 bases and J lost 0; bases outside the gene matches: 6. CDR3 size: 15 residues. Germline V gene lookup returns CDR1 LNHDA and CDR2 SQIVND (reference sequence). The entry originates in a study of T cell responses to AZD1222 COVID-19 vaccine. Method: immunoSEQ multiplex PCR; TCRdb's copy keeps in-frame clones and lacks some. The sample carries approximately 100,000 clones, 91% recorded once. Study-wide findings and caveats: Baseline seropositivity occurred in only a handful of AZD1222 recipients. Unmutated variant regions are reportedly the target of nearly half of TCRs that are spike-specific.

The clonotype comes from an adult in good health. The sample was peripheral blood, taken on day 0 of AZD1222 vaccination. The chain couples TRBV19 to TRBJ2-7, with 8 bases aligning to TRBD1. CDR3 protein: CASSPRQGSSYEQYF. Here the CDR3 DNA reads TGTGCCAGTAGTCCTCGACAGGGGAGCTCCTACGAGCAGTACTTC.